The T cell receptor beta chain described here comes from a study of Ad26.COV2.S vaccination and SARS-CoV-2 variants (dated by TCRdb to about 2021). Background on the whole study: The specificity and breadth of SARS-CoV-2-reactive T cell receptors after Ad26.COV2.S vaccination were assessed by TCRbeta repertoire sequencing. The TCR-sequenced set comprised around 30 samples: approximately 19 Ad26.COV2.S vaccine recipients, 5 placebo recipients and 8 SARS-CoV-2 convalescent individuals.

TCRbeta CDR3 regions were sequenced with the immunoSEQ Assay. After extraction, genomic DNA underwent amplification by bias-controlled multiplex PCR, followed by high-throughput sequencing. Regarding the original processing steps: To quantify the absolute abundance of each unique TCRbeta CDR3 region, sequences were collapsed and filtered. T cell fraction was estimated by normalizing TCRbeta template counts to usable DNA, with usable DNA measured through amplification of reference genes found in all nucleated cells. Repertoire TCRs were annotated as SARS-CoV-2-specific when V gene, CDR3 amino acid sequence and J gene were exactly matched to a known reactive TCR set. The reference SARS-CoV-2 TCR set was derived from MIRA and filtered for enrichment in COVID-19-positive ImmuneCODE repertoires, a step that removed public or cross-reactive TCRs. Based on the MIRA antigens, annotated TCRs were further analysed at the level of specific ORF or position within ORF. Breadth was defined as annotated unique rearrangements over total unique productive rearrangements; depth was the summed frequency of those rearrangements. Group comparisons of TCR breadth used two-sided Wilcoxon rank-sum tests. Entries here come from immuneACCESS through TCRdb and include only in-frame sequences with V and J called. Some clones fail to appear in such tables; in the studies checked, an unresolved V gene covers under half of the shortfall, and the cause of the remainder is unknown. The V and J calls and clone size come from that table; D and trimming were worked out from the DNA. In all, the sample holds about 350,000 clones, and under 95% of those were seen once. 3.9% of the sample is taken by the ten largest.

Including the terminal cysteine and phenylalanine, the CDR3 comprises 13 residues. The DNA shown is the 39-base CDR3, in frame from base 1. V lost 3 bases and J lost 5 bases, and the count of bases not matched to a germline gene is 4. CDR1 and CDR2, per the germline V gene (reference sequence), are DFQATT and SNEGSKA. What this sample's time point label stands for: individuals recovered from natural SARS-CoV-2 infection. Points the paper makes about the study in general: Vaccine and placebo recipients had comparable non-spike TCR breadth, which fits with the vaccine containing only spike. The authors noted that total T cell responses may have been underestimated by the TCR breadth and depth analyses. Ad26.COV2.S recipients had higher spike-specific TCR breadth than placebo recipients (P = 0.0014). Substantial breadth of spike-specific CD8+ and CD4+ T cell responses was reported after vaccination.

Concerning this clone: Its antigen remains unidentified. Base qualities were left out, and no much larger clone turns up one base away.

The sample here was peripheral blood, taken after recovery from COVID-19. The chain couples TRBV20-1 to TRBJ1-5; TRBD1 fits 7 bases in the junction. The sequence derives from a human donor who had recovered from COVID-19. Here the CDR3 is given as CSASGTEDQPQHF. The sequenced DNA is TGCAGTGCTAGTGGGACAGAGGATCAGCCCCAGCATTTT.